The 28 T cell receptor beta chains below come from one sample, sequenced in a study of blood T cell repertoires in COVID-19. TCRdb keeps only in-frame clones here, not all; method: immunoSEQ multiplex PCR. The sample records about 52,000 clones, roughly 85% being singletons. Sequenced: peripheral blood. These receptors were taken from a human donor in a cohort sampled during active COVID-19.

In this sample, this clone turned up a few times. The V gene is TRBV5-1, the J gene TRBJ2-1; 7 nucleotides match TRBD1. J gave up 2 bases and V 0 bases, and 2 bases lay outside the gene matches. The germline CDR1 and CDR2 sequences are SGHRS and YFSETQ. CDR3 length equals 15 residues. Here the CDR3 reads CASSLGDSTYNEQFF. The CDR3 DNA is TGCGCCAGCAGCTTGGGGGACAGCACCTACAATGAGCAGTTCTTC.

The V call is TRBV28, the J call TRBJ2-2, with D perhaps matching TRBD2 (5 bases). The ends were cut back, 6 bases at V and 0 bases at J, with 14 bases in the middle. Looked up from germline, CDR1 is MDHEN and CDR2 is SYDVKM. This CDR3 spans 16 amino acids. CDR3 bases: TGTGCCAGCAGCTCTGGGAGTAGCGCGAACACCGGGGAGCTGTTTTTT. Translating gives CASSSGSSANTGELFF.

This rearrangement joins TRBV3-1 (or the pseudogene TRBV3-2) to TRBJ1-2; tentatively, D is TRBD1 (6 bases). The CDR3 is made up of 16 amino acids. Per the germline V gene, CDR1 is LGHDT and CDR2 is YNNKEL (reference sequence). Trimming stripped 3 bases from V and 4 bases from J, with 18 bases between. In nucleotides, the CDR3 is TGTGCCAGCAGCCAGGCTTACAGGGCCCCTGGCTATGGCTACACCTTC. Its translation is CASSQAYRAPGYGYTF.

The chain links TRBV10-2 to TRBJ2-6; 9 bases are shared with TRBD1. CDR3 length: 17 amino acids. The germline gives CDR1 WSHSY, CDR2 SAAADI. V lost 0 bases to trimming and J lost 1 base; unmatched junction nucleotides: 1. CDR3: CASSESGTGSGANVLTF. CDR3 coding DNA: TGCGCCAGCAGTGAGTCCGGGACAGGGTCTGGGGCCAACGTCCTGACTTTC.

This clone has only one observation. V usage is TRBV5-4 and J usage is TRBJ1-1, with 8 positions matching TRBD1. The CDR3 has 13 amino acids. Germline V CDR1 and CDR2: SGHNT, YYREEE (reference sequence). V lost 4 bases, J lost 7 bases, and 6 bases stayed unmatched. The CDR3 spells CASSPIGQGEAFF. In DNA, the CDR3 is TGTGCCAGCAGCCCGATCGGACAGGGTGAAGCTTTCTTT.

This rearrangement joins TRBV4-1 to TRBJ1-1; no clear D. CDR1 is MGHRA, CDR2 YSYEKL, per germline. V shed 4 bases and J shed 7 bases, with 13 bases lying between them. This CDR3 contains 13 residues. The CDR3 nucleotides are TGCGCCAGCAGCCCCGAGTGGCGGAATGAAGCTTTCTTT. It is translated as CASSPEWRNEAFF.

The chain recombines TRBV7-6 with TRBJ1-4; D call uncertain. This CDR3 is 11 amino acids long. V was trimmed by 8 bases and J by 7 bases, leaving 8 bases between them. Germline V CDR1 and CDR2: SGHVS, FNYEAQ. The CDR3 DNA is TGTGCCAGCGGGAGCGGTGAAAAACTGTTTTTT. Amino acids: CASGSGEKLFF.

This clone occurred a few times. The rearrangement joins TRBV27 to TRBJ2-1; 10 bases line up with TRBD2. Per the germline V gene, CDR1 is MNHEY and CDR2 is SMNVEV (reference sequence). This CDR3 has 15 amino acids. Losses at the gene ends were 4 bases for V and 8 bases for J; bases not matched to a gene: 8. Here the CDR3 DNA reads TGTGCCAGCAGTTCAACACTAGCGGGACTGTATGAGCAGTTCTTC. Its protein is CASSSTLAGLYEQFF.

This clone was seen only a few times. This chain joins TRBV2 and TRBJ1-5; TRBD1 might be the D (5 bases). Per the germline V gene, CDR1 is SNHLY and CDR2 is FYNNEI. The length of the CDR3 is 14 residues. V was pared by 4 bases and J by 7 bases, with 14 bases between. The CDR3 coding sequence is TGTGCCAGCAGTGTCGGGAGGGGTGGGCAGCCCCAGCATTTT. Amino acid sequence: CASSVGRGGQPQHF.

The chain employs TRBV5-1 and TRBJ1-4; 8 nucleotides align to TRBD1. The CDR3 has 15 amino acids. Germline V CDR1 and CDR2: SGHRS, YFSETQ. Trimming took 3 bases from V and 8 from J; bases not matched to a gene: 9. The CDR3 DNA sequence: TGCGCCAGCAGCTCGACAGGGGCGGGTAGGGAAAAACTGTTTTTT. It yields the protein CASSSTGAGREKLFF.

This sequence joins TRBV7-9 and TRBJ2-2; perhaps TRBD2 as D (5 bases). The CDR3 sequence is 15 residues long. V shed 3 bases and J shed 5 bases, with 13 bases lying between them. Germline V gene lookup returns CDR1 SEHNR and CDR2 FQNEAQ (reference sequence). Here the CDR3 reads CASSFSGPSTGELFF. The CDR3 nucleotides are TGTGCCAGCAGCTTCAGCGGACCAAGTACCGGGGAGCTGTTTTTT. The variable domain in full, completed from reference TRBV7-9 and TRBJ2-2, reads DTGVSQNPRHKITKRGQNVTFRCDPISEHNRLYWYRQTLGQGPEFLTYFQNEAQLEKSRLLSDRFSAERPKGSFSTLEIQRTEQGDSAMYLCASSFSGPSTGELFFGEGSRLTVL.

The V call is TRBV20-1, the J call TRBJ2-5; TRBD2 matches at 7 bases. This CDR3 spans 10 amino acids. CDR1 is DFQATT, CDR2 SNEGSKA, per germline (reference sequence). The CDR3 DNA sequence: TGCGCAGCGGGGCCTGGGACCCAGTACTTC. It encodes CAAGPGTQYF.

V gene TRBV2 combines with J gene TRBJ2-1; 13 nucleotides align to TRBD2. The CDR3 is 16 residues long. In germline, CDR1 is SNHLY, CDR2 FYNNEI. J lost 4 bases, V lost 4 bases, and 4 bases had no gene match. The CDR3: CASSGGTSGIYNEQFF. CDR3 coding DNA: TGTGCCAGCAGTGGGGGGACTAGCGGGATTTACAATGAGCAGTTCTTC.

The rearrangement links TRBV20-1 to TRBJ2-1; 10 positions match TRBD1. J was trimmed by 2 bases and V by 4 bases; bases with no gene match: 8. The CDR3 length is 16 residues. Germline CDR1 DFQATT, CDR2 SNEGSKA (reference sequence). CDR3: CSANEPGTGAYNEQFF. CDR3 nucleotides: TGCAGTGCTAATGAACCCGGGACAGGGGCCTACAATGAGCAGTTCTTC.

V and J are TRBV27 and TRBJ2-3, with 7 bases that match TRBD2. The junction had 10 bases not matched to a gene; V was cut back by 3 bases and J by 1 base. Germline V gene data show CDR1 as MNHEY and CDR2 as SMNVEV (reference sequence). The CDR3 is 17 amino acids. The CDR3 coding sequence is TGTGCCAGCAGTTTTAGTAGTCGGCTAGCGGGCACAGATACGCAGTATTTT. This translates into CASSFSSRLAGTDTQYF.

V is TRBV27 and J is TRBJ2-3; 15 bases map to TRBD2. Germline-derived CDR1 and CDR2 are MNHEY and SMNVEV (reference sequence). The CDR3 runs 15 residues. Germline trimming cut 6 bases from V and 4 bases from J; bases unmatched to any gene: 2. Written as DNA, the CDR3 is TGTGCCAGCAGGGGACTAGCGGGAGGCTCAGATACGCAGTATTTT. Protein product: CASRGLAGGSDTQYF.

This clone was recorded once. The V gene is TRBV3-1 (or the pseudogene TRBV3-2), the J gene TRBJ1-1; no clear D. V was clipped by 4 bases and J by 7 bases, with 13 bases between them. Germline V lookup: CDR1 LGHDT, CDR2 YNNKEL (reference sequence). This CDR3 region has 13 residues. The CDR3 reads CASSPRGAVEAFF. CDR3 in DNA: TGTGCCAGCAGCCCCCGCGGTGCGGTTGAAGCTTTCTTT.

This clone has just a few counts. The chain joins TRBV10-1 to TRBJ1-4; 7 bases agree with TRBD1. The CDR3 runs to 14 residues. J gave up 3 bases and V 5 bases, and 3 bases lay outside the gene matches. CDR1 is WNHNN and CDR2 is SYGVQD in the germline V gene (reference sequence). CDR3 DNA sequence: TGCGCCAGCAGTCGGGACAGTGCTAATGAAAAACTGTTTTTT. This translates into CASSRDSANEKLFF.

The chain combines TRBV5-4 with TRBJ2-7; TRBD2 matches at 7 bases. Germline V gene data show CDR1 as SGHNT and CDR2 as YYREEE (reference sequence). The CDR3 length is 15 residues. V trimming: 0 bases; J trimming: 3 bases; junction bases outside the gene matches: 6. The CDR3, as DNA: TGTGCCAGCAGCTTGGGGTTCGCTAGCGGCTACGAGCAGTACTTC. It yields the protein CASSLGFASGYEQYF.

A few counts support this clone. The chain uses TRBV6-2 or TRBV6-3 and TRBJ1-5; D gene uncertain. V was shortened by 4 bases and J by 3 bases, with 22 bases between the two germline ends. This CDR3 contains 18 residues. Per germline, CDR1 MNHEY and CDR2 SVGEGT. The CDR3: CASSSPVSYDTNNQPQHF. The CDR3 DNA is TGTGCCAGCAGTTCCCCAGTTTCGTACGACACCAACAATCAGCCCCAGCATTTT.

A single count supports this clone. J is TRBJ2-7 and V is TRBV2; the D is unclear. Between the trimmed V and J ends, which lost 6 bases and 6 bases, there was a span of 12 bases. The germline V gene encodes CDR1 SNHLY and CDR2 FYNNEI. The CDR3 is 12 amino acids. CDR3 DNA: TGTGCCAGCAGAACGGGTCCGGGCGAGCAGTACTTC. Translating gives CASRTGPGEQYF.

V is TRBV19 and J is TRBJ2-1, with 8 bases lining up with TRBD1. There are 13 residues in the CDR3. The germline V gene encodes CDR1 LNHDA and CDR2 SQIVND (reference sequence). Unmatched junction bases numbered 8, after V lost 6 bases and J lost 10 bases. The CDR3 sequence: CASRGQGAREQFF. The CDR3 DNA is TGTGCCAGTAGGGGCCAGGGGGCGAGGGAGCAGTTCTTC.

This clone occurred once. The V call is TRBV28, the J call TRBJ2-1, with 7 bases identical to TRBD2. Germline CDR1 reads MDHEN; CDR2 reads SYDVKM. This CDR3 has 15 residues. The ends lost 7 bases at V and 7 bases at J; junction bases unmatched: 13. The CDR3 is CASTSQAGVFNEQFF. The DNA for the CDR3 is TGTGCCAGCACCTCCCAGGCGGGAGTGTTTAATGAGCAGTTCTTC. Combining the CDR3 with reference TRBV28 and TRBJ2-1 gives the whole variable domain DVKVTQSSRYLVKRTGEKVFLECVQDMDHENMFWYRQDPGLGLRLIYFSYDVKMKEKGDIPEGYSVSREKKERFSLILESASTNQTSMYLCASTSQAGVFNEQFFGPGTRLTVL.

This sequence joins TRBV27 and TRBJ2-7; tentative D call: TRBD1 (5 bases). The CDR3 loop spans 13 amino acids. Trimming removed 4 bases at V and 4 bases at J, with 11 bases between. Looked up from germline, CDR1 is MNHEY and CDR2 is SMNVEV (reference sequence). CDR3 coding DNA: TGTGCCAGCAGTTCCCCCCAGGGTTACGAGCAGTACTTC. It encodes CASSSPQGYEQYF.

The chain employs TRBV29-1 and TRBJ2-1; 7 positions match TRBD2. With V trimmed by 6 bases and J by 7 bases, 12 bases remained unmatched. The CDR3 is 14 residues long. Germline CDR1 SQVTM, CDR2 ANQGSEA. The CDR3 reads CSVGGSFMGNEQFF. Written as DNA, the CDR3 is TGCAGCGTGGGCGGGAGCTTTATGGGTAATGAGCAGTTCTTC.

The CDR3 nucleotides are TGTGCCAGCAGCGCAACCGGCGGGAGGACCTACAATGAGCAGTTCTTC. It yields the protein CASSATGGRTYNEQFF. The V and J genes are TRBV7-3 and TRBJ2-1; 8 positions agree with TRBD2. The V and J ends lost 5 bases and 2 bases, in that order; junction bases with no gene match: 8. The germline V gene has CDR1 SGHTA and CDR2 FQGTGA. The CDR3 is 16 amino acids.

The chain recombines TRBV24-1 with TRBJ2-1; 13 bases line up with TRBD2. CDR1 is KGHDR and CDR2 is SFDVKD in the germline V gene. V shed 4 bases and J 9 bases; nucleotides not matched to a gene: 11. CDR3 length: 17 amino acids. In DNA, the CDR3 is TGTGCCACCAGTGACCCAACTACTAGCGGGAGGGCCGCTGAGCAGTTCTTC. Its protein is CATSDPTTSGRAAEQFF.

The rearrangement joins TRBV19 to TRBJ2-3, with D uncertain. Trimming took off 8 bases at V and 2 bases at J, with 14 bases between the two ends. This CDR3 contains 14 residues. CDR1 and CDR2 from the germline V gene are LNHDA and SQIVND (reference sequence). This chain's CDR3 is CASSYLGLTDTQYF. The DNA for the CDR3 is TGTGCCAGTTCTTATCTAGGCCTCACAGATACGCAGTATTTT.